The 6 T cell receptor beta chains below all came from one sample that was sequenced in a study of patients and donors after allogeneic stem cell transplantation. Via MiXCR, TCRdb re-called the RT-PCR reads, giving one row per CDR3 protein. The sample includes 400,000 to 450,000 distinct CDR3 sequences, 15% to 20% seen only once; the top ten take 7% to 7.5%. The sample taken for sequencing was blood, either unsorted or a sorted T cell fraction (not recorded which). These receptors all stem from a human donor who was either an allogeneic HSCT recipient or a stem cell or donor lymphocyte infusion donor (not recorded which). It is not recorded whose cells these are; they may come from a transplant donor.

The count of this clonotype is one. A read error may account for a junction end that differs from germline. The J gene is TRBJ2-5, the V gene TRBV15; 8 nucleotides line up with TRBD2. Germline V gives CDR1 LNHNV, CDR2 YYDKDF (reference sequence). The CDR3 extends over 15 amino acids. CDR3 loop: CATCRAAGAEETQYF. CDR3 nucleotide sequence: TGTGCCACCTGCAGAGCAGCGGGGGCAGAAGAGACCCAGTACTTC.

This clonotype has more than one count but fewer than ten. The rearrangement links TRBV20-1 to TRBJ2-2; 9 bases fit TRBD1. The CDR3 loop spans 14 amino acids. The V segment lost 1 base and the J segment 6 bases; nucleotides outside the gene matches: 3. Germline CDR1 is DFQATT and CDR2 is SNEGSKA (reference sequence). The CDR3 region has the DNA TGCAGTGCTAGAGGACAGGGGGTCGCCGGGGAGCTGTTTTTT. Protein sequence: CSARGQGVAGELFF.

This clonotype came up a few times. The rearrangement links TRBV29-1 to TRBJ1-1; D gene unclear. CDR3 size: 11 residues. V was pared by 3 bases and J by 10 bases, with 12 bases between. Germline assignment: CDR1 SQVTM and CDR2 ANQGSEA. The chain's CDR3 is CSVDGPPRAFF. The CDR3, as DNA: TGCAGCGTTGATGGTCCCCCTCGAGCTTTCTTT.

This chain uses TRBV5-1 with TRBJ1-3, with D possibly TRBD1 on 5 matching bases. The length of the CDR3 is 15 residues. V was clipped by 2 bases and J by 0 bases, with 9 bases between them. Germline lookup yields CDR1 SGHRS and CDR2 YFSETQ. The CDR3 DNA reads TGCGCCAGCAGCTTATGGGGCCCCTCTGGAAACACCATATATTTT. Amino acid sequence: CASSLWGPSGNTIYF.

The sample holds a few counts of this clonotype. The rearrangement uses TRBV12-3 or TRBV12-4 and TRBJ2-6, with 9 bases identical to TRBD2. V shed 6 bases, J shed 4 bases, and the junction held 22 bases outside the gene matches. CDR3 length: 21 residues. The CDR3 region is CASRPTRVAGDPPPGANVLTF. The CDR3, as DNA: TGTGCCAGCAGACCCACCCGGGTAGCGGGAGATCCTCCTCCCGGGGCCAACGTCCTGACTTTC.

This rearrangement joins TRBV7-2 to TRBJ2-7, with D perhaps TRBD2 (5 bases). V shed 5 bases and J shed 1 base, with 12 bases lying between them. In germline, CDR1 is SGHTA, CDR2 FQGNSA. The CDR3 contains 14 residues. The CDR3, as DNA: TGTGCCAGCAGCCGCGCGGACTGGTCCTACGAGCAGTACTTC. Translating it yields CASSRADWSYEQYF. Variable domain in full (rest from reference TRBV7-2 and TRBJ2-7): GAGVSQSPSNKVTEKGKDVELRCDPISGHTALYWYRQSLGQGLEFLIYFQGNSAPDKSGLPSDRFSAERTGGSVSTLTIQRTQQEDSAVYLCASSRADWSYEQYFGPGTRLTVT.